The 21 T cell receptor beta chains in this list originate from one sample, sequenced in a study of CD8+CD57+ T cells in acquired aplastic anemia. Genomic DNA served as template for TCR beta VDJ and CDR3 profiling. TCRdb called the reads again in MiXCR, with one record for every CDR3 protein. The sample yields about 470,000 distinct CDR3 sequences, around 33% seen once. Sequencing involved patients with CD8+CD57+ cell expansion previously shown by flow cytometry. Material for sequencing was sorted CD4+, CD8+, or CD8+CD57+ T cells (not recorded which) from PBMCs. All receptors come from a human donor with aplastic anemia.

This clonotype was observed many times. The V call is TRBV9, the J call TRBJ1-1; unclear D gene. CDR3 length equals 13 residues. Germline CDR1 is SGDLS and CDR2 is YYNGEE. The V end lost 2 bases, the J end lost 0 bases, and 5 bases lay between the germline ends. The CDR3 region is CASSVELNTEAFF. As DNA, the CDR3 is TGTGCCAGCAGCGTTGAACTGAACACTGAAGCTTTCTTT. Full variable domain (rest looked up from reference TRBV9 and TRBJ1-1): DSGVTQTPKHLITATGQRVTLRCSPRSGDLSVYWYQQSLDQGLQFLIQYYNGEERAKGNILERFSAQQFPDLHSELNLSSLELGDSALYFCASSVELNTEAFFGQGTRLTVV.

The chain uses TRBV4-1 and TRBJ2-2; D gene ambiguous. The CDR3 sequence is 16 residues long. CDR1 MGHRA and CDR2 YSYEKL come from the germline V gene. V was pared by 1 base and J by 2 bases, with 11 bases between. CDR3 coding DNA: TGCGCCAGCAGCCAAGTGTCGGCGAAAAACACCGGGGAGCTGTTTTTT. Protein sequence: CASSQVSAKNTGELFF.

The rearrangement uses TRBV6-1 and TRBJ1-3, with 7 bases identical to TRBD1. This CDR3 region has 16 residues. Germline-derived CDR1 and CDR2 are MNHNS and SASEGT. V was clipped by 1 base and J by 2 bases; unmatched bases: 5. CDR3 nucleotides: TGTGCCAGCAGTGAAGTTCAGGGGGGCGCTGGAAACACCATATATTTT. Its protein product is CASSEVQGGAGNTIYF.

This clonotype was seen ten or more times. The V gene is TRBV2, the J gene TRBJ2-3; no clear D gene. V lost 7 bases and J lost 0, with 11 bases in between. CDR1 is SNHLY, CDR2 FYNNEI, per germline. The CDR3 has 14 residues. CDR3 sequence reads: CASTRGTSTDTQYF. DNA of the CDR3: TGTGCCAGCACCCGCGGAACTAGCACAGATACGCAGTATTTT.

This clonotype has ten or more counts. The CDR3 sequence: CASSSGGLIGELFF. CDR3 DNA: TGTGCCAGTAGTTCTGGGGGCTTGATCGGGGAGCTGTTTTTT. The rearrangement joins TRBV19 to TRBJ2-2; D may be TRBD1 (6 bases). The V gene lost 5 bases and the J gene lost 7 bases, with 14 bases spanning the gap. CDR1 and CDR2 (germline): LNHDA, SQIVND (reference sequence). CDR3 length: 14 amino acids.

This chain links TRBV5-6 with TRBJ1-6; perhaps TRBD1 as D (6 bases). Between the trimmed V and J ends, which lost 4 bases and 1 base, there was a span of 21 bases. Germline V gene sequence: CDR1 SGHDT, CDR2 YYEEEE. The CDR3 is 19 residues long. The CDR3 coding sequence is TGTGCCAGCAGCGGGGGTTCGCGAAGGGGGTTTTCCTATAATTCACCCCTCCACTTT. Amino acids: CASSGGSRRGFSYNSPLHF.

This clonotype has a count of ten or more. V gene TRBV19 combines with J gene TRBJ1-1; unclear D gene. The germline V gene encodes CDR1 LNHDA and CDR2 SQIVND (reference sequence). There are 13 residues in the CDR3. V lost 4 bases, J lost 2 bases, and 8 bases lay in between. The DNA for the CDR3 is TGTGCCAGTAGTACCCTTCAAAACACTGAAGCTTTCTTT. Translating it yields CASSTLQNTEAFF.

This clonotype appeared many times. The chain uses TRBV20-1 and TRBJ1-5; weak D call: TRBD1 (6 bases). Trimming left V 4 bases short and J 10 bases short, with 17 bases between. Germline CDR1 is DFQATT and CDR2 is SNEGSKA (reference sequence). The CDR3 extends over 13 amino acids. The CDR3 DNA reads as TGCAGTGCTATGGTACAGGGTGTACAACCCCAGCATTTT. It codes for CSAMVQGVQPQHF.

This clonotype was observed a few times. The chain recombines TRBV7-2 with TRBJ1-4; unclear D gene. The CDR3 length is 14 residues. Germline loops: CDR1 SGHTA, CDR2 FQGNSA. The ends were cut back, 1 base at V and 8 bases at J, with 11 bases in the middle. The CDR3 here is CASSLERTGEKLFF. CDR3 nucleotides: TGTGCCAGCAGCTTAGAACGTACGGGAGAAAAACTGTTTTTT.

This clonotype was detected ten times or more. The V call is TRBV7-8, the J call TRBJ1-5; no clear D. The germline V gene has CDR1 SGHVS and CDR2 FQNEAQ. This CDR3 spans 12 amino acids. V gave up 5 bases and J gave up 7 bases, with 9 bases separating them. CDR3 coding DNA: TGTGCCAGCAGCCCAGCCAAGCAGCCCCAGCATTTT. Translating gives CASSPAKQPQHF.

This clonotype came up many times. V and J are TRBV2 and TRBJ1-2, with D maybe TRBD1 (6 bases). The CDR3 runs to 15 residues. CDR1 is SNHLY and CDR2 is FYNNEI in the germline V gene. Trimming left V 3 bases short and J 4 bases short, with 15 bases between. CDR3 DNA: TGTGCCAGCAGTGATAAAACAGGGTCTCCCTATGGCTACACCTTC. Its translation: CASSDKTGSPYGYTF.

At least ten counts were recorded for this clonotype. The chain employs TRBV7-9 and TRBJ1-3; the D gene is possibly TRBD1 (6 bases). Deletions cut 11 bases from V and 8 bases from J, with 22 bases between. The CDR3 contains 14 residues. Germline-derived CDR1 and CDR2 are SEHNR and FQNEAQ (reference sequence). This chain's CDR3 is CAGQTGAMGYTIYF. The CDR3, as DNA: TGTGCCGGCCAGACAGGCGCCATGGGGTACACCATATATTTT.

The chain uses TRBV30 and TRBJ1-2; D unclear. V shed 2 bases and J shed 7 bases, with 8 bases lying between them. CDR3 length: 11 amino acids. Germline lookup yields CDR1 GTSNPN and CDR2 SVGIG (reference sequence). The CDR3 region has the DNA TGTGCCTGGAGTTATGTGGGTGGCTACACCTTC. It translates to CAWSYVGGYTF.

This clonotype was counted between two and nine times. The gene calls are TRBV2 and TRBJ2-5; no reliable D call. Between the trimmed V and J ends, which lost 5 bases and 5 bases, there was a span of 15 bases. Germline CDR1 is SNHLY and CDR2 is FYNNEI. CDR3 size: 14 residues. CDR3 protein: CASSLSGLGETQYF. The CDR3 DNA follows: TGTGCCAGCAGTTTATCGGGCCTAGGCGAGACCCAGTACTTC.

A remark on this clonotype: An end of the junction differs from the germline gene, which may be a read error. The chain joins TRBV12-3 or TRBV12-4 to TRBJ1-1; possible D gene TRBD1, 5 bases. CDR3 length: 11 residues. This CDR3 reads CASRLGTDAFF. For the CDR3, the DNA is TGTGCCAGCAGATTGGGGACTGATGCTTTCTTT.

This chain uses TRBV15 with TRBJ2-5; tentative D call: TRBD2 (6 bases). V was cut by 8 bases and J by 1 base, with 17 bases left in between. Looked up from germline, CDR1 is LNHNV and CDR2 is YYDKDF (reference sequence). This CDR3 has 15 amino acids. The CDR3 nucleotides read TGTGCCACCCGGGACTCATGGGGAACCCAAGAGACCCAGTACTTC. It translates to CATRDSWGTQETQYF.

With regard to this clonotype: A single base separates this from a much larger clone, so it may be a read error. The V call is TRBV7-2, the J call TRBJ1-3; 8 nucleotides line up with TRBD1. The V segment lost 8 bases and the J segment 3 bases; nucleotides outside the gene matches: 9. Germline CDR1 SGHTA, CDR2 FQGNSA. The CDR3 is 15 residues long. In DNA, the CDR3 is TGTGCCAGCTGCCCGAAAACAGGGGGTGGAAACACCATATATTTT. This sequence encodes CASCPKTGGGNTIYF.

This clonotype was recorded at least ten times. This clone may be a read error of a much larger clone one base away. The J gene is TRBJ1-6, the V gene TRBV6-1, with 8 nucleotides matching TRBD1. Per the germline V gene, CDR1 is MNHNS and CDR2 is SASEGT. This CDR3 is built from 14 residues. V lost 5 bases to trimming and J lost 9 bases; unmatched junction nucleotides: 6. In nucleotides, the CDR3 is TGTGCCAGCAGTCGGACAGGGAGCCTTTCACCCCTCCACTTT. Its translation: CASSRTGSLSPLHF.

The V call is TRBV7-9, the J call TRBJ1-1; D ambiguous. V dropped 4 bases and J dropped 1 base, with 13 bases sitting between them. The CDR3 consists of 15 residues. Germline V CDR1 and CDR2: SEHNR, FQNEAQ (reference sequence). The CDR3 region is CASSSTSDRNTEAFF. The CDR3 DNA is TGTGCCAGCAGCTCTACCTCGGACCGGAACACTGAAGCTTTCTTT.

The CDR3 here is CSASLAGVYNEQFF. The CDR3 bases are TGCAGTGCTAGTTTAGCGGGAGTATATAATGAGCAGTTCTTC. This chain joins TRBV20-1 and TRBJ2-1; 9 nucleotides agree with TRBD2. V lost 3 bases and J lost 7; bases outside the gene matches: 7. This CDR3 region has 14 residues. Germline CDR1 and CDR2: DFQATT and SNEGSKA (reference sequence).

This clonotype has just one count. The CDR3 region is CASSRDGETQYF. Written as DNA, the CDR3 is TGTGCCAGCAGTCGGGACGGGGAGACCCAGTACTTC. The gene calls are TRBV2 and TRBJ2-5; D may be TRBD1 or TRBD2 (5 bases each). CDR3 length equals 12 residues. The V end was cut by 5 bases, the J end by 5 bases, with 9 bases between. Germline V gene lookup returns CDR1 SNHLY and CDR2 FYNNEI.